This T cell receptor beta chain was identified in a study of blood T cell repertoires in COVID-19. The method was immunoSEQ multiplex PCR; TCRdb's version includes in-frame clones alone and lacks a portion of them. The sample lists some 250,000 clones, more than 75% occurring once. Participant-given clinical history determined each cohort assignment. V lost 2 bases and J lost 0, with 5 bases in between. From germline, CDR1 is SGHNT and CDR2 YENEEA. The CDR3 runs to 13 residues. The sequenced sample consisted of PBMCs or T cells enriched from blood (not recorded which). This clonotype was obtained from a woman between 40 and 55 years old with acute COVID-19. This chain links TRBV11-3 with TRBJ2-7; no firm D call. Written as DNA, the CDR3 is TGTGCCAGCAGCTTACCATCCTCCTACGAGCAGTACTTC. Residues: CASSLPSSYEQYF.